This passage covers 21 T cell receptor beta chains from one sample sequenced in a study of blood T cell repertoires in COVID-19. The data were produced by immunoSEQ multiplex PCR, yet TCRdb's version contains in-frame clones alone and is incomplete. The table includes hundreds of thousands of clones, 90% detected once. The sample was PBMCs or T cells enriched from blood (not recorded which). The origin of the receptors is a woman aged 18-29 years with acute COVID-19.

As to this clone: One base away lies a much larger clone, so this may be a sequencing read error. This chain joins TRBV6-5 and TRBJ2-7; TRBD1 matches at 11 bases. In germline, CDR1 is MNHEY, CDR2 SVGAGI. The CDR3 is 14 residues long. V was pared by 4 bases and J by 3 bases, with 2 bases of the junction left unmatched. This CDR3 reads CASSFGTGGYEQYF. CDR3 DNA: TGTGCCAGCAGTTTCGGGACAGGGGGCTACGAGCAGTACTTC.

This clone was seen a single time. V and J are TRBV3-1 (or the pseudogene TRBV3-2) and TRBJ2-7, with no clear D. V was pared by 6 bases and J by 0 bases, with 6 bases between. Germline V gene lookup returns CDR1 LGHDT and CDR2 YNNKEL (reference sequence). The CDR3 loop spans 12 amino acids. The CDR3 protein is CASSRYSYEQYF. DNA for the CDR3: TGTGCCAGCAGTCGGTACTCCTACGAGCAGTACTTC.

The V and J genes are TRBV18 and TRBJ2-7; 7 bases are shared with TRBD2. This CDR3 is 14 amino acids long. V was pared by 5 bases and J by 6 bases, with 10 bases of the junction left unmatched. Germline CDR1 KGHSH, CDR2 LQKENI. CDR3 protein: CASSNPGRGVEQYF. CDR3 DNA: TGTGCCAGCTCAAACCCGGGACGGGGGGTCGAGCAGTACTTC.

This clone was seen once. This chain uses TRBV2 with TRBJ2-2; no firm D call. Deletions cut 10 bases from V and 5 bases from J, with 8 bases between. CDR1 and CDR2 (germline): SNHLY, FYNNEI. There are 11 residues in the CDR3. CDR3 sequence: CAIQTTGELFF. CDR3 DNA sequence: TGTGCCATTCAAACTACCGGGGAGCTGTTTTTT.

V usage is TRBV5-4 and J usage is TRBJ2-2; D perhaps matches TRBD1 (7 bases). CDR1 and CDR2 from the germline V gene are SGHNT and YYREEE (reference sequence). This CDR3 has 16 amino acids. The V and J ends lost 4 bases and 1 base respectively, with 14 bases between them. The CDR3 nucleotides read TGTGCCAGCAGCAAAGCAGGGGGGATGAACACCGGGGAGCTGTTTTTT. Residues: CASSKAGGMNTGELFF.

This chain uses TRBV7-2 with TRBJ2-1, with unresolved D. In germline, CDR1 is SGHTA, CDR2 FQGNSA. Trimming left V 1 base short and J 9 bases short, with 4 bases between. The CDR3 is made up of 11 amino acids. The CDR3 region is CASSLVVEQFF. The CDR3, as DNA: TGTGCCAGCAGCTTAGTCGTTGAGCAGTTCTTC.

This clone was detected a few times. The V call is TRBV9, the J call TRBJ2-7, with D possibly matching TRBD1 (5 bases). Germline values: CDR1 SGDLS, CDR2 YYNGEE. V shed 0 bases and J shed 3 bases, with 13 bases lying between them. This CDR3 has 15 residues. The CDR3 bases are TGTGCCAGCAGCGTAGCTTTAGGGGATTACTACGAGCAGTACTTC. Translation: CASSVALGDYYEQYF.

The chain combines TRBV13 with TRBJ2-5; 7 bases are a match to TRBD1. Trimming at V came to 5 bases and at J to 5 bases, leaving 8 bases not matched to a gene. The germline CDR1 and CDR2 sequences are PRHDT and FYEKMQ (reference sequence). CDR3 size: 14 residues. In DNA form, the CDR3 reads TGTGCCAGCAGCCCGGGACAGTGGGTGGAGACCCAGTACTTC. This sequence encodes CASSPGQWVETQYF.

This clone appeared once. The rearrangement uses TRBV19 and TRBJ2-6; D possibly corresponds to TRBD1 (5 bases). V was pared by 5 bases and J by 2 bases, with 13 bases between. The CDR3 is 16 amino acids. CDR1 is LNHDA, CDR2 SQIVND, per germline (reference sequence). In DNA form, the CDR3 reads TGTGCCAGTAGTGCGAATCCAGGGACTGGGGCCAACGTCCTGACTTTC. This sequence encodes CASSANPGTGANVLTF.

The chain combines TRBV5-1 with TRBJ1-3; TRBD1 matches 9 bases. The length of the CDR3 is 16 residues. CDR1 is SGHRS, CDR2 YFSETQ, per germline. With 5 bases clipped from V and 2 bases from J, the junction kept 8 bases outside the gene matches. The CDR3 DNA is TGCGCCAGCAGACCGCGGACAGGGGAGGCTGGAAACACCATATATTTT. It translates to CASRPRTGEAGNTIYF.

The chain has TRBV4-3 and TRBJ2-5; 7 nucleotides match TRBD2. This CDR3 contains 17 residues. The germline gives CDR1 LGHNA, CDR2 YSLEER. V dropped 0 bases and J dropped 1; count of bases not matched to a gene: 8. The CDR3 DNA reads TGCGCCAGCAGCCAAGACACTAGCGCGAGGGGCCAAGAGACCCAGTACTTC. It specifies CASSQDTSARGQETQYF.

The CDR3 nucleotides read TGTGCCTGGAGTCGAACAATACGGGATGCCTACGAGCAGTACTTC. It specifies CAWSRTIRDAYEQYF. The J gene is TRBJ2-7, the V gene TRBV30, with D possibly being TRBD2 (5 bases). Trimming cost V 2 bases and J 2 bases, with 16 bases left between them. The CDR3 runs 15 residues. Germline V gives CDR1 GTSNPN, CDR2 SVGIG (reference sequence).

The gene calls are TRBV24-1 and TRBJ1-4; no definite D call. Germline lookup yields CDR1 KGHDR and CDR2 SFDVKD. CDR3 length: 14 residues. Trimming removed 7 bases from V and 8 bases from J, with 16 bases in between. The chain's CDR3 is CATRKTDIQEKLFF. The CDR3 nucleotides read TGTGCCACCAGAAAAACCGATATACAGGAAAAACTGTTTTTT.

This chain uses TRBV6-5 with TRBJ2-7; 14 positions agree with TRBD2. CDR1 and CDR2 from the germline V gene are MNHEY and SVGAGI. V lost 6 bases, J lost 6 bases, and 4 bases stayed unmatched. The CDR3 has 14 residues. The CDR3 loop is CASRPGLAGVEQYF. The DNA of the CDR3 is TGTGCCAGCAGGCCGGGACTAGCGGGAGTCGAGCAGTACTTC.

The chain carries TRBV27 and TRBJ1-1; possible D gene TRBD1, 6 bases. Looked up from germline, CDR1 is MNHEY and CDR2 is SMNVEV (reference sequence). This CDR3 has 14 residues. Between the trimmed V and J ends, which lost 2 bases and 0 bases, there was a span of 7 bases. CDR3 DNA sequence: TGTGCCAGCAGTTTAGAGGGGGTGAACACTGAAGCTTTCTTT. Encoded protein: CASSLEGVNTEAFF.

This clone was recorded only once. This chain connects TRBV12-3 or TRBV12-4 to TRBJ2-5; maybe TRBD1 (6 bases). CDR3 length: 13 residues. The V gene lost 3 bases and the J gene lost 5 bases, with 10 bases spanning the gap. This CDR3 reads CASSLTQGETQYF. In DNA, the CDR3 is TGTGCCAGCAGTTTGACTCAGGGGGAGACCCAGTACTTC.

This chain connects TRBV10-3 to TRBJ2-2, with D hard to call. With 4 bases removed from V and 4 bases from J, the gap between germline ends came to 10 bases. Germline CDR1 reads ENHRY; CDR2 reads SYGVKD. The CDR3 runs to 14 residues. This chain's CDR3 is CAISALSGTGELFF. The CDR3 DNA reads as TGTGCCATCAGTGCCCTTTCAGGCACCGGGGAGCTGTTTTTT.

In regard to this clone: At the DNA level, this CDR3 is encoded by other sequences in the same sample as well. The genes are TRBV25-1 and TRBJ2-7; TRBD2 agrees at 11 bases. The junction had 3 bases not matched to a gene; V was cut back by 2 bases and J by 3 bases. The V gene's germline CDR1 is MGHDK and CDR2 SYGVNS. The CDR3 is made up of 15 amino acids. The CDR3 sequence is CASSERLAGLYEQYF. DNA of the CDR3: TGTGCCAGCAGTGAACGACTAGCGGGACTCTACGAGCAGTACTTC.

The chain has TRBV6-5 and TRBJ2-1, with TRBD2 matching over 8 bases. CDR3 length: 15 residues. CDR1 and CDR2 (germline): MNHEY, SVGAGI. V gave up 2 bases and J gave up 0 bases; unmatched junction bases: 0. The CDR3 sequence is CASSYSGGSYNEQFF. The CDR3 coding sequence is TGTGCCAGCAGTTACAGCGGGGGCTCCTACAATGAGCAGTTCTTC.

On this clone: Other nucleotide sequences in the sample specify the same CDR3. V gene TRBV6-2 or TRBV6-3 combines with J gene TRBJ2-1; 9 bases line up with TRBD1. Germline V gene lookup returns CDR1 MNHEY and CDR2 SVGEGT. The CDR3 length is 16 residues. V lost 0 bases to trimming and J lost 3 bases; unmatched junction nucleotides: 3. Here the CDR3 DNA reads TGTGCCAGCAGTTACTCTCCGGGACAGGGCTACAATGAGCAGTTCTTC. Amino acid sequence: CASSYSPGQGYNEQFF.

The chain uses TRBV7-2 and TRBJ2-7; a possible D gene is TRBD1 (5 bases). This CDR3 contains 16 residues. Per the germline V gene, CDR1 is SGHTA and CDR2 is FQGNSA. Trimming removed 2 bases from V and 6 bases from J, with 20 bases in between. DNA of the CDR3: TGTGCCAGCAGCTTAACCGCCCAGGGCCGGGTAGGCGAGCAGTACTTC. Translation gives CASSLTAQGRVGEQYF.